This is a list of T cell receptor beta chains from one sample in a study of identical twins. Using its own MiXCR run on the 5' RACE reads, TCRdb lists one record per CDR3 protein. The table shows 350,000 to 400,000 distinct CDR3 sequences, with approximately 8.8% occurring only once. Input material: naive T cells sorted from blood. The receptors originated from a woman aged 50 to 65 in good health. Each CDR3 is given with its conserved first and last residue. Each record gives: J gene, V gene, D gene, clone size, CDR3 DNA, CDR3 protein. The D gene is left open where the match is weak. Only part of the rows carry a size: once, few, many, or a class if the clone is expanded.

J gene: TRBJ2-6
V gene: TRBV15
D gene: -
clone size: few
CDR3 DNA: TGTGCCACCACCAGACAGGATTTGGTTGCTTCTGGGGCCAACGTCCTGACTTTC
CDR3 protein: CATTRQDLVASGANVLTF

J gene: TRBJ2-1
V gene: TRBV4-1
D gene: -
clone size: -
CDR3 DNA: TGCGCCAGCAGCCAAGGGCAGGGTACGAATGAGCAGTTCTTC
CDR3 protein: CASSQGQGTNEQFF

J gene: TRBJ2-1
V gene: TRBV6-5
D gene: TRBD1
clone size: many
CDR3 DNA: TGTGCCAGCAGTTACGCAGCCGGGACAGGGTTTTCTGAGCAGTTCTTC
CDR3 protein: CASSYAAGTGFSEQFF

J gene: TRBJ2-5
V gene: TRBV18
D gene: -
clone size: -
CDR3 DNA: TGTGCCAGCTCACCATCCATTCCAAGCGGGGAGACCCAGTACTTC
CDR3 protein: CASSPSIPSGETQYF

J gene: TRBJ2-1
V gene: TRBV10-3
D gene: -
clone size: many
CDR3 DNA: TGTGCCATCAGTGAGGGCCGAGGGCAGTTCTTC
CDR3 protein: CAISEGRGQFF

J gene: TRBJ1-4
V gene: TRBV20-1
D gene: TRBD1
clone size: -
CDR3 DNA: TGCAGTGCCTGCGACAGGGAAACGGCTAATGAAAAACTGTTTTTT
CDR3 protein: CSACDRETANEKLFF

J gene: TRBJ1-6
V gene: TRBV6-5
D gene: -
clone size: few
CDR3 DNA: TGTGCCAGCAGTTACTCACAGACCCTTTCACCCCTCCACTTT
CDR3 protein: CASSYSQTLSPLHF

J gene: TRBJ1-1
V gene: TRBV12-3/TRBV12-4
D gene: TRBD1
clone size: many
CDR3 DNA: TGTGCCAGCAGGGAAACAGGGGCCACTGAAGCTTTCTTT
CDR3 protein: CASRETGATEAFF

J gene: TRBJ2-1
V gene: TRBV29-1
D gene: -
clone size: -
CDR3 DNA: TGCAGCGCTGGGGGTTCAGGGATCCATGAGCAGTTCTTC
CDR3 protein: CSAGGSGIHEQFF

J gene: TRBJ1-2
V gene: TRBV6-5
D gene: -
clone size: -
CDR3 DNA: TGTGCCAGCAGAACCGGACGGGTCGGGTATGGCTACACCTTC
CDR3 protein: CASRTGRVGYGYTF

J gene: TRBJ2-5
V gene: TRBV5-1
D gene: -
clone size: few
CDR3 DNA: TGCGCCAGCAGCTTGGACGGGAGAGGTGAAGAGACCCAGTACTTC
CDR3 protein: CASSLDGRGEETQYF

J gene: TRBJ2-4
V gene: TRBV4-2
D gene: -
clone size: -
CDR3 DNA: TGTGCCATCAGCCAAGATTTCGGGAGAGGGGCCAAAAACATTCAGTACTTC
CDR3 protein: CAISQDFGRGAKNIQYF

J gene: TRBJ1-5
V gene: TRBV20-1
D gene: TRBD1
clone size: many
CDR3 DNA: TGCAGTGCCTTACAGGGGGCTAGCAATCAGCCCCAGCATTTT
CDR3 protein: CSALQGASNQPQHF

J gene: TRBJ2-3
V gene: TRBV4-1
D gene: -
clone size: -
CDR3 DNA: TGCGCCAGCAGCCAAAATTTTGAACCCCAGGGAACCGGCAAAGTCACAGATACGCAGTATTTT
CDR3 protein: CASSQNFEPQGTGKVTDTQYF

J gene: TRBJ2-1
V gene: TRBV19
D gene: -
clone size: -
CDR3 DNA: TGTGCCAGTAGTATTACAGGTGGGGGGCAACAGTTCTTC
CDR3 protein: CASSITGGGQQFF

J gene: TRBJ2-3
V gene: TRBV11-2
D gene: TRBD2
clone size: few
CDR3 DNA: TGTGCCAGCAGCCCAAAGGGCCTAGCGGGAGGCACAGATACGCAGTATTTT
CDR3 protein: CASSPKGLAGGTDTQYF

J gene: TRBJ2-5
V gene: TRBV6-5
D gene: TRBD2
clone size: few
CDR3 DNA: TGTGCCAGCAGCGGGGGGGTCAGAGAGACCCAGTACTTC
CDR3 protein: CASSGGVRETQYF

J gene: TRBJ2-2
V gene: TRBV7-8
D gene: -
clone size: few
CDR3 DNA: TGTGCCAGCAGCTTAGCAGGCAGGGCAATCACCGGGGAGCTGTTTTTT
CDR3 protein: CASSLAGRAITGELFF

J gene: TRBJ2-7
V gene: TRBV4-1
D gene: -
clone size: many
CDR3 DNA: TGCGCCAGCAGCCAAGTGGGATTCAGGAACGAGCAGTACTTC
CDR3 protein: CASSQVGFRNEQYF

J gene: TRBJ1-1
V gene: TRBV7-9
D gene: -
clone size: many
CDR3 DNA: TGTGCCAGCAGCTTAGCCACAGCATGGAGGCGGGGTACTGAAGCTTTCTTT
CDR3 protein: CASSLATAWRRGTEAFF

J gene: TRBJ1-3
V gene: TRBV25-1
D gene: -
clone size: few
CDR3 DNA: TGTGCCAGCAGTGGCGGACAGACTGGAAACACCATATATTTT
CDR3 protein: CASSGGQTGNTIYF

J gene: TRBJ2-7
V gene: TRBV20-1
D gene: TRBD2
clone size: few
CDR3 DNA: TGCAGTGCTAGACCGACTAGCGGGAGGATCTACGAGCAGTACTTC
CDR3 protein: CSARPTSGRIYEQYF

J gene: TRBJ2-5
V gene: TRBV5-1
D gene: -
clone size: few
CDR3 DNA: TGCGCCAGCAGCTGGGGTCGACAGACGCCTTACCAAGAGACCCAGTACTTC
CDR3 protein: CASSWGRQTPYQETQYF

J gene: TRBJ2-1
V gene: TRBV7-2
D gene: TRBD2
clone size: many
CDR3 DNA: TGTGCCAGCAGCCCCTCGGCGGGAGCCTACAATGAGCAGTTCTTC
CDR3 protein: CASSPSAGAYNEQFF

J gene: TRBJ2-1
V gene: TRBV14
D gene: -
clone size: many
CDR3 DNA: TGTGCCAGCAGCACCAACAATGAGCAGTTCTTC
CDR3 protein: CASSTNNEQFF

J gene: TRBJ2-5
V gene: TRBV5-1
D gene: TRBD2
clone size: -
CDR3 DNA: TGCGCCAGCAGCTCACTAGCGGGGGCACAAGAGACCCAGTACTTC
CDR3 protein: CASSSLAGAQETQYF

J gene: TRBJ2-3
V gene: TRBV20-1
D gene: TRBD2
clone size: -
CDR3 DNA: TGCAGTGCTAGTTCCCTAGCGGGTCGACCAGATACGCAGTATTTT
CDR3 protein: CSASSLAGRPDTQYF

J gene: TRBJ2-3
V gene: TRBV20-1
D gene: -
clone size: -
CDR3 DNA: TGCAGTGCTTCCCCCATGGGCGGGGCTAGCACAGATACGCAGTATTTT
CDR3 protein: CSASPMGGASTDTQYF

J gene: TRBJ1-1
V gene: TRBV7-9
D gene: -
clone size: many
CDR3 DNA: TGTGCCAGCAGCCCCCCCGCGAACACTGAAGCTTTCTTT
CDR3 protein: CASSPPANTEAFF

J gene: TRBJ2-1
V gene: TRBV11-2
D gene: -
clone size: many
CDR3 DNA: TGTGCCAGCAGAAGGACTCAAAATGAGCAGTTCTTC
CDR3 protein: CASRRTQNEQFF

J gene: TRBJ1-6
V gene: TRBV3-1
D gene: -
clone size: -
CDR3 DNA: TGTGCCAGCAGAAGCCAGGGAACTTTTAATTCACCCCTCCACTTT
CDR3 protein: CASRSQGTFNSPLHF

J gene: TRBJ2-1
V gene: TRBV7-3
D gene: -
clone size: few
CDR3 DNA: TGTGCCAGCAGCCAGACTAGGACGCTGTTCTTC
CDR3 protein: CASSQTRTLFF

J gene: TRBJ1-2
V gene: TRBV29-1
D gene: -
clone size: many
CDR3 DNA: TGCAGCGTTGAAGTGCAGGGTTATGGCTACACCTTC
CDR3 protein: CSVEVQGYGYTF

J gene: TRBJ2-1
V gene: TRBV7-3
D gene: TRBD1
clone size: -
CDR3 DNA: TGTGCCAGCAGCCCCGGGACAGGGGAGTGGGGGGAGCAGTTCTTC
CDR3 protein: CASSPGTGEWGEQFF

J gene: TRBJ1-6
V gene: TRBV7-9
D gene: TRBD1
clone size: -
CDR3 DNA: TGTGCCAGCAGCACGGGACAGGCCAATTCACCCCTCCACTTT
CDR3 protein: CASSTGQANSPLHF

J gene: TRBJ2-3
V gene: TRBV19
D gene: -
clone size: few
CDR3 DNA: TGTGCCAGTAGTGGTAACGGAATCACAGATACGCAGTATTTT
CDR3 protein: CASSGNGITDTQYF

J gene: TRBJ2-1
V gene: TRBV24-1
D gene: TRBD1
clone size: many
CDR3 DNA: TGTGCCACCAGTGGGACAGGCCTTTACAATGAGCAGTTCTTC
CDR3 protein: CATSGTGLYNEQFF

J gene: TRBJ1-2
V gene: TRBV12-3/TRBV12-4
D gene: -
clone size: few
CDR3 DNA: TGTGCCAGCAGTCCCAATCTGGGGACCTATGGCTACACCTTC
CDR3 protein: CASSPNLGTYGYTF

J gene: TRBJ1-2
V gene: TRBV6-1
D gene: -
clone size: few
CDR3 DNA: TGTGCCAGCAGCTACAACAACTATGGCTACACCTTC
CDR3 protein: CASSYNNYGYTF

J gene: TRBJ2-1
V gene: TRBV3-1
D gene: TRBD2
clone size: few
CDR3 DNA: TGTGCCAGCAGCCATCGGGTAGCGGGAGACAATGAGCAGTTCTTC
CDR3 protein: CASSHRVAGDNEQFF

J gene: TRBJ2-1
V gene: TRBV11-2
D gene: -
clone size: few
CDR3 DNA: TGTGCCAGCAGCTTAGGGCAGGGGGGGAATGAGCAGTTCTTC
CDR3 protein: CASSLGQGGNEQFF

J gene: TRBJ1-5
V gene: TRBV12-3/TRBV12-4
D gene: TRBD1
clone size: few
CDR3 DNA: TGTGCCAGCAGTTTAGGGGACAGGGGGCCACAGGCTAATGATCCCCAGCATTTT
CDR3 protein: CASSLGDRGPQANDPQHF

J gene: TRBJ2-2
V gene: TRBV12-3/TRBV12-4
D gene: TRBD1
clone size: few
CDR3 DNA: TGTGCCAGCAGTACGACCGGGACAGGTCGTACCGGGGAGCTGTTTTTT
CDR3 protein: CASSTTGTGRTGELFF

J gene: TRBJ1-1
V gene: TRBV7-9
D gene: -
clone size: -
CDR3 DNA: TGTGCCAGCAGCCCAGGGTTGAGAAAAGCTTTCTTT
CDR3 protein: CASSPGLRKAFF

J gene: TRBJ1-1
V gene: TRBV7-7
D gene: -
clone size: -
CDR3 DNA: TGTGCCAGCAGCTTAGGAGGGTTTGGGGGGGGGAACACTGAAGCTTTCTTT
CDR3 protein: CASSLGGFGGGNTEAFF

J gene: TRBJ1-2
V gene: TRBV7-2
D gene: -
clone size: few
CDR3 DNA: TGTGCCAGCACCCTGGGGGGGACCTATGGCTACACCTTC
CDR3 protein: CASTLGGTYGYTF

J gene: TRBJ1-2
V gene: TRBV24-1
D gene: -
clone size: few
CDR3 DNA: TGTGCCACCAGTGATCACAGGAATGGCTACACCTTC
CDR3 protein: CATSDHRNGYTF

J gene: TRBJ2-2
V gene: TRBV27
D gene: TRBD1
clone size: -
CDR3 DNA: TGTGCCAGCAGACCCGGGACAGGGGTCACCGGGGAGCTGTTTTTT
CDR3 protein: CASRPGTGVTGELFF

J gene: TRBJ2-2
V gene: TRBV20-1
D gene: -
clone size: few
CDR3 DNA: TGCAGTGCTAGAGATAGGAGCGTCGGGGAGCTGTTTTTT
CDR3 protein: CSARDRSVGELFF

J gene: TRBJ2-1
V gene: TRBV29-1
D gene: -
clone size: many
CDR3 DNA: TGCAGCGTTGTAGCGACTATGTTCGTCAATGAGCAGTTCTTC
CDR3 protein: CSVVATMFVNEQFF

J gene: TRBJ2-5
V gene: TRBV29-1
D gene: TRBD2
clone size: few
CDR3 DNA: TGCAGCGTTGAGGGGCTAGCGGCAAGTCAGTACCAAGAGACCCAGTACTTC
CDR3 protein: CSVEGLAASQYQETQYF

J gene: TRBJ2-5
V gene: TRBV12-3/TRBV12-4
D gene: TRBD2
clone size: -
CDR3 DNA: TGTGCCAGCAGCCAACTAGCGGGAGCTATCCGCCCCTACTTC
CDR3 protein: CASSQLAGAIRPYF

J gene: TRBJ2-1
V gene: TRBV4-1
D gene: -
clone size: -
CDR3 DNA: TGCGCCAGCAGCCAAGTAGACGACTCGTACAATGAGCAGTTCTTC
CDR3 protein: CASSQVDDSYNEQFF